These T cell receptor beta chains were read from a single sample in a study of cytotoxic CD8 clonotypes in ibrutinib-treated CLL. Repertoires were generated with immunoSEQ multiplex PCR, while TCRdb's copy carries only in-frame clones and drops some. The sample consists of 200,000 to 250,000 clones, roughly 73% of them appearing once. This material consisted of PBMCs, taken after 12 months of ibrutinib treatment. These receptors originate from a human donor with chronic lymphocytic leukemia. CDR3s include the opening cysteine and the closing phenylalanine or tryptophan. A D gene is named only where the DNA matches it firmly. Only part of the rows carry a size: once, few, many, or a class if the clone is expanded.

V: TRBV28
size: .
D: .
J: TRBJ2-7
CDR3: CASSLKPYEQYF
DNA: TGTGCCAGCAGTTTAAAACCGTACGAGCAGTACTTC

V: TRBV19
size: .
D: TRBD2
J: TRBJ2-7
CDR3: CASSAGTSGGSYEQYF
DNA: TGTGCCAGTAGTGCCGGGACTAGCGGGGGCTCCTACGAGCAGTACTTC

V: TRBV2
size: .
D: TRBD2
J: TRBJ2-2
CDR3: CASIPGLAGGRAGELFF
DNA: TGTGCCAGCATCCCGGGACTAGCGGGAGGGCGGGCCGGGGAGCTGTTTTTT

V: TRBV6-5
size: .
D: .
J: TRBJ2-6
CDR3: CASSYRGSGANVLTF
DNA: TGTGCCAGCAGTTACCGAGGGTCTGGGGCCAACGTCCTGACTTTC

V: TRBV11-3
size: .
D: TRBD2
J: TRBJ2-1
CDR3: CASSPGRAGNEQFF
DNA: TGTGCCAGCAGCCCCGGGAGGGCGGGCAATGAGCAGTTCTTC

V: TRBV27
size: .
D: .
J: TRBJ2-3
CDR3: CASSLSQDGSTDTQYF
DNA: TGTGCCAGCAGTTTATCCCAGGACGGTAGCACAGATACGCAGTATTTT

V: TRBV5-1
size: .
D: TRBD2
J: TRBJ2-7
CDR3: CASSLAVGGGPHEQYF
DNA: TGCGCCAGCAGCTTGGCTGTCGGGGGAGGGCCTCACGAGCAGTACTTC

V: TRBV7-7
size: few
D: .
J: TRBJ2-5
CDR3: CASSLEYSVHGETQYF
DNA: TGTGCTAGCAGCTTAGAATACAGCGTTCACGGAGAGACCCAGTACTTC

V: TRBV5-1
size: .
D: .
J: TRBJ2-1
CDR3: CASSDQVNEQFF
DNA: TGCGCCAGCAGCGACCAGGTGAATGAGCAGTTCTTC

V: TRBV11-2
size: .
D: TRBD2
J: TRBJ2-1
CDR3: CASSLGGLAVYNEQFF
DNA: TGTGCCAGCAGCTTAGGAGGGCTAGCGGTCTACAATGAGCAGTTCTTC